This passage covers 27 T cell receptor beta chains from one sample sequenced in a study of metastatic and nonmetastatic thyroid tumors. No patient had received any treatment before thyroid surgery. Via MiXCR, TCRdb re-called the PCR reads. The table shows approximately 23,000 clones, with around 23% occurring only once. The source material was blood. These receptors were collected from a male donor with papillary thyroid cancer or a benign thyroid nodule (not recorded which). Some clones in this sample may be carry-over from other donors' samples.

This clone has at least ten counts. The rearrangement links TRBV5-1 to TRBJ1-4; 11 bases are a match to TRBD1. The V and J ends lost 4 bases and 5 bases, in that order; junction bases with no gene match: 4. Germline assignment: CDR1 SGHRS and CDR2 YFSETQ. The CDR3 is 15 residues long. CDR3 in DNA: TGCGCCAGCAGCGCCAGGGACAGGGGGAATGAAAAACTGTTTTTT. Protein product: CASSARDRGNEKLFF.

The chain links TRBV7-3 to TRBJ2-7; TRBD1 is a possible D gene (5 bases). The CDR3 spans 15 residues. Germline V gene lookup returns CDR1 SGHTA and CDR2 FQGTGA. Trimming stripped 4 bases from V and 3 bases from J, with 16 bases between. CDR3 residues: CASSSGPIGVYEQYF. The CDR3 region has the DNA TGTGCCAGCAGCTCAGGACCAATAGGGGTCTACGAGCAGTACTTC. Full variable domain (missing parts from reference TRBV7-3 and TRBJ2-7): GAGVSQTPSNKVTEKGKYVELRCDPISGHTALYWYRQSLGQGPEFLIYFQGTGAADDSGLPNDRFFAVRPEGSVSTLKIQRTERGDSAVYLCASSSGPIGVYEQYFGPGTRLTVT.

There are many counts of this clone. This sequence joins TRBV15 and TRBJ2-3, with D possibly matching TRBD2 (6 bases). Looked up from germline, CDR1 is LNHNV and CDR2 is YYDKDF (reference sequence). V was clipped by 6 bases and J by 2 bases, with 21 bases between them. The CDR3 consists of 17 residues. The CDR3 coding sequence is TGTGCCACCAGGTCAGGTAGTCGGGAGTCCCACACAGATACGCAGTATTTT. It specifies CATRSGSRESHTDTQYF.

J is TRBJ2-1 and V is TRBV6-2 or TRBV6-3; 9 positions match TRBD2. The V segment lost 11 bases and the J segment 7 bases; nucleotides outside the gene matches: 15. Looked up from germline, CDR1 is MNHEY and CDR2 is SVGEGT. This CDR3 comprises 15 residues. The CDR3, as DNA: TGTGCCGGAGGCGATGGGGGACTAGCTACTAATGAGCAGTTCTTC. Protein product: CAGGDGGLATNEQFF.

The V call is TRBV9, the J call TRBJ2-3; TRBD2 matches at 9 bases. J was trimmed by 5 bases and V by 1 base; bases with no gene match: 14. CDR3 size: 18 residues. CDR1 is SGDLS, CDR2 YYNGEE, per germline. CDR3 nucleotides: TGTGCCAGCAGCGTACACGGTGGCCCTAGCGGGAAATTAGATACGCAGTATTTT. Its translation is CASSVHGGPSGKLDTQYF. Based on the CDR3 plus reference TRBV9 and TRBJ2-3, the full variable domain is DSGVTQTPKHLITATGQRVTLRCSPRSGDLSVYWYQQSLDQGLQFLIQYYNGEERAKGNILERFSAQQFPDLHSELNLSSLELGDSALYFCASSVHGGPSGKLDTQYFGPGTRLTVL.

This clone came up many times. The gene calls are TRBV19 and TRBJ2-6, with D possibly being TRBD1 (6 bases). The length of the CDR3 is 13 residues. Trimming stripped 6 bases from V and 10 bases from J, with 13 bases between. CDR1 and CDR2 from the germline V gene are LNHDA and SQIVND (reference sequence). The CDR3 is CASRETGSNVLTF. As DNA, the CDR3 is TGTGCCAGTAGGGAGACAGGTTCGAACGTCCTGACTTTC.

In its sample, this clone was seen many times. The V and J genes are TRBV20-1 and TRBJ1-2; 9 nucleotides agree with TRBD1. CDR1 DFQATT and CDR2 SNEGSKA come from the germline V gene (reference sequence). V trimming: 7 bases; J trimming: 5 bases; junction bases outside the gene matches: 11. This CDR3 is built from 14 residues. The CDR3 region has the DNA TGCAGTGGGGACACGACAGGGGGAGAATATGGCTACACCTTC. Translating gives CSGDTTGGEYGYTF.

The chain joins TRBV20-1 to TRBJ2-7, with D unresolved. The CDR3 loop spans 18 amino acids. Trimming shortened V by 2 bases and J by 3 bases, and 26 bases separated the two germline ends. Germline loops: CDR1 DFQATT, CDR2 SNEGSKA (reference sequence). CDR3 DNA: TGCAGTGCTAGAACCCACCCCACGTCGGGTTTGTTGGGCTACGAGCAGTACTTC. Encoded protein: CSARTHPTSGLLGYEQYF.

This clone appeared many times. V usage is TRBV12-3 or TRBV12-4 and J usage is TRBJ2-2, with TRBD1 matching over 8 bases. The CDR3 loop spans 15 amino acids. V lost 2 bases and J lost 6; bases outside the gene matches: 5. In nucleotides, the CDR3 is TGTGCCAGCAGTTTAAGGGGACAGGATTCCGGGGAGCTGTTTTTT. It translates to CASSLRGQDSGELFF.

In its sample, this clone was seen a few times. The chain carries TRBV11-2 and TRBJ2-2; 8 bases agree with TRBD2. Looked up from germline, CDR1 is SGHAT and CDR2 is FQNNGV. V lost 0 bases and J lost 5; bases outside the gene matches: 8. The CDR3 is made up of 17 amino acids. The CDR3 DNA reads TGTGCCAGCAGCTTAGATATGGCGGGAGGATGGACCGGGGAGCTGTTTTTT. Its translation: CASSLDMAGGWTGELFF.

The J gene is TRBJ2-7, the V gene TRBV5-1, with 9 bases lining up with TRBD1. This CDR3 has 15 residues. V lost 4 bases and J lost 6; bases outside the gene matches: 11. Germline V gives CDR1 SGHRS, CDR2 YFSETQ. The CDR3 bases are TGCGCCAGCAGCACCGGCGGGACAGGGCTTTCCGAGCAGTACTTC. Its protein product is CASSTGGTGLSEQYF.

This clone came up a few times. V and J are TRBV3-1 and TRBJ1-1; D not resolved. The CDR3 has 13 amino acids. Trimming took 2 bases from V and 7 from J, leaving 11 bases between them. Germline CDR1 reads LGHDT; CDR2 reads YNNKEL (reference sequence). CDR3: CASSQSGAVEAFF. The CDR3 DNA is TGTGCCAGCAGCCAATCCGGCGCTGTTGAAGCTTTCTTT.

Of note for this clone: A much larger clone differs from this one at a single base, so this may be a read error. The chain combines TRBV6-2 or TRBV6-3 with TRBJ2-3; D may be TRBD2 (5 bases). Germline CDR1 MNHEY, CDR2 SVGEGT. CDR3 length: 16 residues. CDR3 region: CAGSSMREWGTDTQYF. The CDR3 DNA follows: TGTGCCGGCAGTTCCATGAGGGAGTGGGGCACAGATACGCAGTATTTT.

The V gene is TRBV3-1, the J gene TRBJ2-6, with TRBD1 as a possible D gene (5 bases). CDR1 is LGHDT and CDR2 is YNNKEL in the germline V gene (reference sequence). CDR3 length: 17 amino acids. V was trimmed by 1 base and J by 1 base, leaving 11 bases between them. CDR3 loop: CASSQAPGWSGANVLTF. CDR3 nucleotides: TGTGCCAGCAGCCAAGCCCCAGGGTGGTCTGGGGCCAACGTCCTGACTTTC.

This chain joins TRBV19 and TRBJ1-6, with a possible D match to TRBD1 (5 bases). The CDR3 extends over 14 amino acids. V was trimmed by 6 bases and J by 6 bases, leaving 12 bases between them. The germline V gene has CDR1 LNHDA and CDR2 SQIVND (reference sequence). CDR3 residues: CASRNQGRNSPLHF. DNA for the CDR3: TGTGCCAGTAGAAATCAGGGCCGTAATTCACCCCTCCACTTT.

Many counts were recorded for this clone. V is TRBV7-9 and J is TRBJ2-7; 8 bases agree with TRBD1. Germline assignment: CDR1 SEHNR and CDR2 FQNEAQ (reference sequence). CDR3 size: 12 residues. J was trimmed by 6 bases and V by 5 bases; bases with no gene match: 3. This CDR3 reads CASSPGQGEQYF. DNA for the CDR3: TGTGCCAGCAGCCCCGGACAGGGCGAGCAGTACTTC.

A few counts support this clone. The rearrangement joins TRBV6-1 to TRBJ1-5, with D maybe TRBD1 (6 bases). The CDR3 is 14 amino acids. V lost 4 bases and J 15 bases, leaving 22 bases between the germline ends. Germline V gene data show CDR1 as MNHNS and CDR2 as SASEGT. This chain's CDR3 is CASSGGGAGSATHF. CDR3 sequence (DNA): TGTGCCAGCAGTGGGGGGGGCGCTGGCAGCGCAACGCATTTT.

As DNA, the CDR3 is TGTGCCACCAGTGATTTCGGCAGGGATGGCACAGATACGCAGTATTTT. It translates to CATSDFGRDGTDTQYF. The chain uses TRBV24-1 and TRBJ2-3; TRBD1 is a possible D gene (5 bases). The CDR3 contains 16 residues. V lost 1 base and J lost 1, with 11 bases in between. Germline values: CDR1 KGHDR, CDR2 SFDVKD.

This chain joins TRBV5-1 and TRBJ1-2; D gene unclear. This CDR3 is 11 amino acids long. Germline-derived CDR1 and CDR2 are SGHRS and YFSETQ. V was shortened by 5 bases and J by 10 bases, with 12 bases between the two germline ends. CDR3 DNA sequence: TGCGCCAGCAGAGATGTGAGCGCCTACACCTTC. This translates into CASRDVSAYTF.

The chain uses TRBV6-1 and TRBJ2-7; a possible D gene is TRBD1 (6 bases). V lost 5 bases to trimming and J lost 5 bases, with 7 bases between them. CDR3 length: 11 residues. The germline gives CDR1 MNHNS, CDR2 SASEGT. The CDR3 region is CASSQGNEQYF. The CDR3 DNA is TGTGCCAGCAGTCAGGGGAACGAGCAGTACTTC.

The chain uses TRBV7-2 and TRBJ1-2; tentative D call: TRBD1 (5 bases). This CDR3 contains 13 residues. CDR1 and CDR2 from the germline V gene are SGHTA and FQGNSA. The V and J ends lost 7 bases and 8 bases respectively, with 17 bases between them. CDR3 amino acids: CASKGPSLGGYTF. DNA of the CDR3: TGTGCCAGCAAGGGACCGTCTTTAGGGGGCTACACCTTC.

CDR3 residues: CASSPHGGMNTEAFF. CDR3 bases: TGTGCCAGCTCACCTCATGGGGGCATGAACACTGAAGCTTTCTTT. J is TRBJ1-1 and V is TRBV18; D perhaps matches TRBD1 (6 bases). The CDR3 length is 15 residues. V lost 3 bases to trimming and J lost 0 bases, with 11 bases between them. Per germline, CDR1 KGHSH and CDR2 LQKENI.

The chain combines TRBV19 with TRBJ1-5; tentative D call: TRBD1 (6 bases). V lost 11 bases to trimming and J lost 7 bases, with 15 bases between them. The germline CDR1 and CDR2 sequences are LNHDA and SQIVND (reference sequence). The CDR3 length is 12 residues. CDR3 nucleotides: TGTGCCGGTTCAGGGGTCCTACAGCCCCAGCATTTT. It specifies CAGSGVLQPQHF.

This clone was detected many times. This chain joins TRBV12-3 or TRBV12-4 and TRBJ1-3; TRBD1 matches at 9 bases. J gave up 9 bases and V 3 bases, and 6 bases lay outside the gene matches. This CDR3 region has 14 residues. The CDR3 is CASSFGQGRSTIYF. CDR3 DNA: TGTGCCAGCAGTTTTGGACAGGGGAGAAGCACCATATATTTT.

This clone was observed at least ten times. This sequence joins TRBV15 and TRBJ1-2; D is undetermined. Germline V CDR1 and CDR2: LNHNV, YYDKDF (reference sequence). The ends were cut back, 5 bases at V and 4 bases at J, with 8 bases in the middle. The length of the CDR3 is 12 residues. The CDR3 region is CATSQAGYGYTF. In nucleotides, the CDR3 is TGTGCCACCAGCCAAGCGGGCTATGGCTACACCTTC.

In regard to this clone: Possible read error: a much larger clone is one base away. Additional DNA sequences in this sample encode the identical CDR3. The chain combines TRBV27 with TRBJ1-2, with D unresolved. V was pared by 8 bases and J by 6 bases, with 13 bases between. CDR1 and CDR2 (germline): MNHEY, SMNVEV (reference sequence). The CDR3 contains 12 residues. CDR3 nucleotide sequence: TGTGCCAGCGGTGGGGAGGCTCATGGCTACACCTTC. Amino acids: CASGGEAHGYTF.

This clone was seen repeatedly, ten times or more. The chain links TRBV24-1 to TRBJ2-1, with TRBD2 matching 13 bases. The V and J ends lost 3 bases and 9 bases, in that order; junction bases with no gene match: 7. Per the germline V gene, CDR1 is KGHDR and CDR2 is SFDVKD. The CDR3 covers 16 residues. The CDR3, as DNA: TGTGCCACCAGTGATAATGAACTAGCGGGAGGGGGTGAGCAGTTCTTC. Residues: CATSDNELAGGGEQFF.